This T cell receptor beta chain was sequenced during a study of cytomegalovirus exposure and HLA in healthy donors. As to this clone: Its target is unknown.

The study's findings and limits: In an earlier analysis, in 620 or so donors, most V segments appeared productive either ~87% or ~30% of the time.

The PCR made use of 60 Vbeta and 13 Jbeta primers. Only in-frame clones appear in the TCRdb table, and some are missing; sequencing was by immunoSEQ multiplex PCR. The sample contains about 170,000 clones, under 80% of which appear only once. The CDR3 has 16 amino acids. With V trimmed by 8 bases and J by 5 bases, 13 bases remained unmatched. Germline loops: CDR1 MNHNS, CDR2 SASEGT. The sequencing sample was made of PBMCs. This chain joins TRBV6-1 and TRBJ1-2; 11 nucleotides match TRBD1. This sequence was found in a female donor in good health and CMV-seronegative. As DNA, the CDR3 is TGTGCCAGCTGTGCCGGACAGGGGGCCTTACCGTATGGCTACACCTTC. Translated, it gives CASCAGQGALPYGYTF.